A single sample gave rise to the 31 T cell receptor beta chains below, sequenced in a study of blood T cell repertoires in COVID-19. Some clones are missing from TCRdb's copy, which holds only in-frame ones; the method was immunoSEQ multiplex PCR. The sample yields about 200,000 clones, 75% to 90% seen once. The sample comprised PBMCs or T cells enriched from blood (not recorded which). The receptors originated from a young woman who had recovered from COVID-19.

The rearrangement uses TRBV2 and TRBJ2-2; 11 bases line up with TRBD2. This CDR3 contains 16 residues. Germline CDR1 and CDR2: SNHLY and FYNNEI. Germline trimming cut 7 bases from V and 4 bases from J; bases unmatched to any gene: 8. CDR3: CASTMTSGDLTGELFF. Written as DNA, the CDR3 is TGTGCCAGCACTATGACTAGCGGGGACCTCACCGGGGAGCTGTTTTTT.

CDR3 residues: CASSGGSGANHEQYF. The CDR3 region has the DNA TGTGCCAGCAGCGGCGGGAGTGGAGCCAACCACGAGCAGTACTTC. The chain is built from TRBV5-4 and TRBJ2-7, with TRBD2 matching over 7 bases. Unmatched junction bases numbered 12, after V lost 4 bases and J lost 5 bases. There are 15 residues in the CDR3. Germline CDR1 and CDR2: SGHNT and YYREEE (reference sequence). Supplemented by reference TRBV5-4 and TRBJ2-7, the full variable domain reads ETGVTQSPTHLIKTRGQQVTLRCSSQSGHNTVSWYQQALGQGPQFIFQYYREEENGRGNFPPRFSGLQFPNYSSELNVNALELDDSALYLCASSGGSGANHEQYFGPGTRLTVT.

This clone was seen a few times. A junction end diverges from the germline sequence, so it may reflect a read error. V usage is TRBV27 and J usage is TRBJ1-2, with 7 bases lining up with TRBD1. The CDR3 totals 17 residues. Germline V lookup: CDR1 MNHEY, CDR2 SMNVEV (reference sequence). The CDR3 loop reads CASSLSRRSEGALGYTF. CDR3 DNA: TGTGCCAGCAGTCTATCCCGGCGAAGTGAGGGGGCGCTTGGCTACACCTTC.

The chain combines TRBV5-4 with TRBJ2-3; 11 nucleotides agree with TRBD1. The trim removed 6 bases at V and 1 base at J, leaving 10 bases unmatched. CDR1 is SGHNT and CDR2 is YYREEE in the germline V gene (reference sequence). The CDR3 runs to 17 residues. This CDR3 is CASTTRTGGLRTDTQYF. CDR3 DNA: TGTGCCAGCACCACAAGGACAGGGGGCCTCCGCACAGATACGCAGTATTTT.

The chain uses TRBV9 and TRBJ1-1; D ambiguous. The V gene lost 0 bases and the J gene lost 2 bases, with 8 bases spanning the gap. The length of the CDR3 is 14 residues. Germline CDR1 is SGDLS and CDR2 is YYNGEE. This chain's CDR3 is CASSVGDFNTEAFF. As DNA, the CDR3 is TGTGCCAGCAGCGTAGGAGATTTTAACACTGAAGCTTTCTTT.

This clone was seen a few times. J is TRBJ1-2 and V is TRBV24-1; D is possibly TRBD1 (5 bases). Germline assignment: CDR1 KGHDR and CDR2 SFDVKD. V was trimmed by 5 bases and J by 8 bases, leaving 14 bases between them. The CDR3 spans 13 residues. The CDR3 region has the DNA TGTGCCACCAGTGCGGGGGGTCTCAAGGGCTACACCTTC. Its protein is CATSAGGLKGYTF.

The chain combines TRBV9 with TRBJ2-1; 9 nucleotides align to TRBD1. CDR1 SGDLS and CDR2 YYNGEE come from the germline V gene. V was pared by 0 bases and J by 0 bases, with 7 bases of the junction left unmatched. This CDR3 is 18 amino acids long. The CDR3 spells CASSVEQGAKTSYNEQFF. The CDR3 DNA is TGTGCCAGCAGCGTAGAACAGGGGGCGAAAACCTCCTACAATGAGCAGTTCTTC.

CDR3 region: CAISPQGSRPQHF. CDR3 DNA sequence: TGTGCCATCAGCCCACAGGGTTCTAGGCCCCAGCATTTT. This chain links TRBV10-3 with TRBJ1-5, with a tentative D call TRBD1 (6 bases). The CDR3 is 13 residues long. V lost 6 bases to trimming and J lost 9 bases, with 15 bases between them. Germline CDR1 reads ENHRY; CDR2 reads SYGVKD.

V and J are TRBV7-9 and TRBJ1-1; D unclear. V dropped 5 bases and J dropped 6 bases, with 7 bases sitting between them. Germline assignment: CDR1 SEHNR and CDR2 FQNEAQ (reference sequence). The CDR3 is 11 residues long. This CDR3 is CASSVSPEAFF. The CDR3 DNA is TGTGCCAGCAGCGTGAGTCCTGAAGCTTTCTTT.

The chain has TRBV19 and TRBJ1-4, with D uncertain. The CDR3 totals 14 residues. Germline loops: CDR1 LNHDA, CDR2 SQIVND (reference sequence). Trimming left V 3 bases short and J 6 bases short, with 11 bases between. The CDR3 DNA reads as TGTGCCAGTAGTATTAACGGCGCGGATGAAAAACTGTTTTTT. Its translation: CASSINGADEKLFF.

V gene TRBV7-9 combines with J gene TRBJ1-3; D uncertain. This CDR3 has 14 amino acids. With 3 bases removed from V and 4 bases from J, the gap between germline ends came to 10 bases. Germline V gives CDR1 SEHNR, CDR2 FQNEAQ (reference sequence). The CDR3 nucleotides read TGTGCCAGCAGCTTGAGGGCGCGGGGAAACACCATATATTTT. Translation: CASSLRARGNTIYF.

This chain connects TRBV5-1 to TRBJ2-7; 8 nucleotides match TRBD1. CDR1 SGHRS and CDR2 YFSETQ come from the germline V gene. The V gene end was trimmed by 7 bases and the J gene end by 4 bases; junction bases not matched to a gene: 13. The CDR3 is 15 residues long. The CDR3 sequence: CASGTLGTGIYEQYF. The CDR3 DNA reads as TGCGCCAGCGGTACGCTTGGGACAGGAATTTACGAGCAGTACTTC.

This clone was seen only a few times. The J gene is TRBJ1-4, the V gene TRBV7-9; TRBD1 aligns across 9 bases. CDR1 and CDR2 (germline): SEHNR, FQNEAQ (reference sequence). The CDR3 contains 17 residues. The V and J ends lost 5 bases and 8 bases, in that order; junction bases with no gene match: 15. The CDR3 is CASSPTQQGALEEKLFF. Written as DNA, the CDR3 is TGTGCCAGCAGCCCCACCCAACAGGGGGCGTTGGAGGAAAAACTGTTTTTT.

V is TRBV18 and J is TRBJ1-3, with D perhaps matching TRBD1 (5 bases). Trimming left V 2 bases short and J 3 bases short, with 11 bases between. The CDR3 is 15 residues long. Germline-derived CDR1 and CDR2 are KGHSH and LQKENI. The CDR3 region is CASSPEQGGGNTIYF. In nucleotides, the CDR3 is TGTGCCAGCTCACCAGAGCAGGGAGGTGGAAACACCATATATTTT.

The V gene is TRBV5-1, the J gene TRBJ1-2, with 9 bases fitting TRBD1. CDR1 is SGHRS, CDR2 YFSETQ, per germline. V lost 4 bases and J lost 3; bases outside the gene matches: 4. The CDR3 is 14 residues long. Written as DNA, the CDR3 is TGCGCCAGCAGCCTGCGGACAGGGGACTATGGCTACACCTTC. The encoded protein is CASSLRTGDYGYTF.

The V gene is TRBV18, the J gene TRBJ2-7, with 8 positions matching TRBD2. V lost 2 bases and J lost 3; bases outside the gene matches: 6. The germline V gene encodes CDR1 KGHSH and CDR2 LQKENI. The CDR3 contains 15 residues. The CDR3 is CASSPGVAGLYEQYF. The CDR3 bases are TGTGCCAGCTCACCAGGAGTAGCGGGACTCTACGAGCAGTACTTC.

This chain connects TRBV2 to TRBJ1-2, with a possible D match to TRBD1 (6 bases). Germline CDR1 SNHLY, CDR2 FYNNEI. CDR3 size: 14 residues. V was clipped by 6 bases and J by 3 bases, with 14 bases between them. The DNA of the CDR3 is TGTGCCAGCAGGGGACAAAGGGGGTACTATGGCTACACCTTC. It encodes CASRGQRGYYGYTF.

The chain couples TRBV29-1 to TRBJ1-1, with 10 positions matching TRBD1. V trimming: 6 bases; J trimming: 1 base; junction bases outside the gene matches: 5. The V gene's germline CDR1 is SQVTM and CDR2 ANQGSEA. This CDR3 comprises 14 residues. The CDR3 DNA is TGCAGCGTGAAGGGACAGGGGAAGAACACTGAAGCTTTCTTT. It codes for CSVKGQGKNTEAFF.

This sequence joins TRBV29-1 and TRBJ1-1; 7 bases are shared with TRBD1. The CDR3 is 13 residues long. The V and J ends lost 7 bases and 7 bases, in that order; junction bases with no gene match: 12. Germline CDR1 is SQVTM and CDR2 is ANQGSEA. CDR3 nucleotide sequence: TGCAGCGCACGCAGTACAGGGGTGGTTGAAGCTTTCTTT. Protein product: CSARSTGVVEAFF.

The chain is built from TRBV2 and TRBJ1-2; D unclear. V was pared by 5 bases and J by 1 base, with 5 bases between. This CDR3 contains 12 residues. Germline V gene data show CDR1 as SNHLY and CDR2 as FYNNEI. The CDR3 sequence: CASSQVNYGYTF. CDR3 DNA sequence: TGTGCCAGCAGTCAGGTTAACTATGGCTACACCTTC.

V usage is TRBV27 and J usage is TRBJ1-2; 9 nucleotides align to TRBD1. V was pared by 5 bases and J by 2 bases, with 12 bases of the junction left unmatched. In germline, CDR1 is MNHEY, CDR2 SMNVEV (reference sequence). The CDR3 is 17 amino acids. The CDR3 protein is CASSPSGTGYSNYGYTF. Written as DNA, the CDR3 is TGTGCCAGCAGTCCATCCGGGACAGGGTATTCCAACTATGGCTACACCTTC.

The rearrangement links TRBV7-2 to TRBJ2-7; 14 nucleotides match TRBD2. J gave up 2 bases and V 5 bases, and 5 bases lay outside the gene matches. Germline CDR1 is SGHTA and CDR2 is FQGNSA. The CDR3 contains 16 residues. The CDR3 here is CASSPQGLAGAYEQYF. The DNA of the CDR3 is TGTGCCAGCAGCCCACAGGGACTAGCGGGGGCCTACGAGCAGTACTTC. Full variable domain (rest looked up from reference TRBV7-2 and TRBJ2-7): GAGVSQSPSNKVTEKGKDVELRCDPISGHTALYWYRQSLGQGLEFLIYFQGNSAPDKSGLPSDRFSAERTGGSVSTLTIQRTQQEDSAVYLCASSPQGLAGAYEQYFGPGTRLTVT.

The J gene is TRBJ2-1, the V gene TRBV5-1; maybe TRBD2 (5 bases). The CDR3 length is 15 residues. V lost 4 bases and J 8 bases, leaving 19 bases between the germline ends. Looked up from germline, CDR1 is SGHRS and CDR2 is YFSETQ. This chain's CDR3 is CASSTLGEVGYEQFF. CDR3 bases: TGCGCCAGCAGCACCCTCGGGGAAGTTGGCTATGAGCAGTTCTTC.

This chain links TRBV30 with TRBJ1-1; TRBD1 aligns across 7 bases. The CDR3 extends over 12 amino acids. With V trimmed by 5 bases and J by 7 bases, 7 bases remained unmatched. CDR1 and CDR2 from the germline V gene are GTSNPN and SVGIG (reference sequence). DNA for the CDR3: TGTGCCTGGGACAGGGATGGGGGTGAAGCTTTCTTT. Translating gives CAWDRDGGEAFF.

This clone was counted a few times. This chain joins TRBV9 and TRBJ1-1; TRBD1 agrees at 9 bases. The CDR3 has 15 amino acids. The germline V gene encodes CDR1 SGDLS and CDR2 YYNGEE. Unmatched junction bases numbered 4, after V lost 4 bases and J lost 0 bases. This CDR3 is CASSPRDRVNTEAFF. CDR3 in DNA: TGTGCCAGCAGCCCCCGGGACAGGGTGAACACTGAAGCTTTCTTT.

The CDR3 loop is CASSRAGGYGYTF. The CDR3 DNA follows: TGTGCCAGCAGCCGAGCAGGGGGCTATGGCTACACCTTC. The chain recombines TRBV11-2 with TRBJ1-2, with 7 bases identical to TRBD1. From germline, CDR1 is SGHAT and CDR2 FQNNGV. V gave up 5 bases and J gave up 4 bases; unmatched junction bases: 4. The CDR3 spans 13 residues. Together with reference TRBV11-2 and TRBJ1-2, the CDR3 gives the full variable domain: EAGVAQSPRYKIIEKRQSVAFWCNPISGHATLYWYQQILGQGPKLLIQFQNNGVVDDSQLPKDRFSAERLKGVDSTLKIQPAKLEDSAVYLCASSRAGGYGYTFGSGTRLTVV.

This rearrangement joins TRBV6-1 to TRBJ1-1; D is unclear. Deletions cut 2 bases from V and 6 bases from J, with 19 bases between. Germline V lookup: CDR1 MNHNS, CDR2 SASEGT. The CDR3 contains 16 residues. CDR3 loop: CASSEMFAGLEPEAFF. The CDR3 DNA sequence: TGTGCCAGCAGTGAAATGTTTGCAGGCTTGGAACCTGAAGCTTTCTTT.

The chain has TRBV9 and TRBJ1-2, with TRBD1 matching 10 bases. The CDR3 is made up of 15 amino acids. From germline, CDR1 is SGDLS and CDR2 YYNGEE. V was clipped by 3 bases and J by 2 bases; unmatched bases: 4. The CDR3 DNA is TGTGCCAGCAGCGCGGACAGGGGGGCGAACTATGGCTACACCTTC. This sequence encodes CASSADRGANYGYTF.

V gene TRBV15 combines with J gene TRBJ2-7; TRBD1 agrees at 7 bases. Germline assignment: CDR1 LNHNV and CDR2 YYDKDF (reference sequence). V lost 3 bases to trimming and J lost 2 bases; unmatched junction nucleotides: 7. CDR3 length: 15 residues. The CDR3 DNA reads as TGTGCCACCAGCAGCGAGGGACAGATAACCTACGAGCAGTACTTC. Its protein product is CATSSEGQITYEQYF. Using reference TRBV15 and TRBJ2-7 for the parts outside the CDR3, the full variable domain is DAMVIQNPRYQVTQFGKPVTLSCSQTLNHNVMYWYQQKSSQAPKLLFHYYDKDFNNEADTPDNFQSRRPNTSFCFLDIRSPGLGDTAMYLCATSSEGQITYEQYFGPGTRLTVT.

The gene calls are TRBV4-1 and TRBJ2-5; 7 nucleotides line up with TRBD2. CDR1 and CDR2 (germline): MGHRA, YSYEKL. This CDR3 has 14 residues. The junction had 3 bases not matched to a gene; V was cut back by 4 bases and J by 1 base. CDR3: CASSPGGFQETQYF. CDR3 sequence (DNA): TGCGCCAGCAGCCCCGGGGGGTTCCAAGAGACCCAGTACTTC.

The rearrangement joins TRBV18 to TRBJ1-2; tentative D call: TRBD1 (6 bases). This CDR3 is 16 amino acids long. The V end was cut by 2 bases, the J end by 0 bases, with 13 bases between. CDR1 and CDR2 (germline): KGHSH, LQKENI. The DNA for the CDR3 is TGTGCCAGCTCACCAATTACAGGGAGGGCTAACTATGGCTACACCTTC. It encodes CASSPITGRANYGYTF.